Shown below are 20 T cell receptor beta chains from a single sample sequenced in a study of blood T cell repertoires in COVID-19 (dated by TCRdb to 2018 to 2021). Library generation was performed with the immunoSEQ multiplex PCR assay. This is the immuneACCESS table as TCRdb keeps it, with only in-frame sequences that have V and J called. A part of the clones is gone; compared with another copy, unresolved V genes explain less than half, and the rest is unexplained. The sample table contains 250,000 to 300,000 clones; only one count was recorded for approximately 88% of them. The ten top clones hold approximately 7% of the sample. The specimen sequenced was peripheral blood. These receptors originate from a woman in her thirties who had recovered from COVID-19.

The chain uses TRBV14 and TRBJ2-7; TRBD1 matches 9 bases. The CDR3 is 13 amino acids. Per the germline V gene, CDR1 is SGHDN and CDR2 is FVKESK. With 4 bases clipped from V and 10 bases from J, the junction kept 8 bases outside the gene matches. CDR3 amino acids: CASSRPDRGKQYF. As DNA, the CDR3 is TGTGCCAGCAGCCGACCGGACAGGGGAAAACAGTACTTC.

The chain uses TRBV9 and TRBJ1-6, with 8 bases matching TRBD1. The germline V gene encodes CDR1 SGDLS and CDR2 YYNGEE. The CDR3 contains 15 residues. The V and J ends lost 4 bases and 9 bases, in that order; junction bases with no gene match: 9. The CDR3: CASSPLTGVGSPLHF. DNA of the CDR3: TGTGCCAGCAGCCCTCTGACAGGGGTGGGTTCACCCCTCCACTTT.

V usage is TRBV6-4 and J usage is TRBJ1-1; D unresolved. Germline loops: CDR1 MRHNA, CDR2 SNTAGT. This CDR3 has 14 residues. The V gene lost 2 bases and the J gene lost 7 bases, with 14 bases spanning the gap. CDR3 nucleotides: TGTGCCAGCAGTGACCGGGCGGGTGTTGGTGAAGCTTTCTTT. Protein product: CASSDRAGVGEAFF.

This chain links TRBV4-3 with TRBJ1-2, with TRBD1 matching 11 bases. V gave up 3 bases and J gave up 8 bases; unmatched junction bases: 2. This CDR3 region has 13 residues. The V gene's germline CDR1 is LGHNA and CDR2 YSLEER. The CDR3 sequence: CASSQGQGEGYTF. The DNA for the CDR3 is TGCGCCAGCAGCCAGGGACAGGGGGAAGGCTACACCTTC.

The chain employs TRBV3-1 (or the pseudogene TRBV3-2) and TRBJ2-7; D gene uncertain. V dropped 1 base and J dropped 7 bases, with 11 bases sitting between them. In germline, CDR1 is LGHDT, CDR2 YNNKEL (reference sequence). The CDR3 has 13 residues. CDR3 sequence: CASSQVGLREQYF. The CDR3 DNA reads as TGTGCCAGCAGCCAAGTCGGTCTTCGGGAGCAGTACTTC.

This sequence joins TRBV19 and TRBJ1-1; 7 bases are a match to TRBD1. The V segment lost 5 bases and the J segment 4 bases; nucleotides outside the gene matches: 10. CDR3 size: 15 residues. Germline assignment: CDR1 LNHDA and CDR2 SQIVND (reference sequence). This CDR3 reads CASSPNTGVGTEAFF. The CDR3 DNA reads TGTGCCAGTAGTCCAAACACAGGGGTCGGCACTGAAGCTTTCTTT.

This clone was observed a few times. The rearrangement uses TRBV3-1 (or the pseudogene TRBV3-2) and TRBJ2-5; 7 nucleotides match TRBD1. The germline gives CDR1 LGHDT, CDR2 YNNKEL (reference sequence). This CDR3 contains 13 residues. V lost 1 base to trimming and J lost 5 bases; unmatched junction nucleotides: 1. CDR3 DNA: TGTGCCAGCAGCCAAGGGACAGGTGAGACCCAGTACTTC. Translation gives CASSQGTGETQYF.

V gene TRBV28 combines with J gene TRBJ1-5, with 7 bases identical to TRBD1. The CDR3 has 16 residues. V shed 2 bases, J shed 6 bases, and the junction held 10 bases outside the gene matches. The germline V gene has CDR1 MDHEN and CDR2 SYDVKM. The DNA for the CDR3 is TGTGCCAGCAGTTTAAACAGGGGTAGGCTTATTCAGCCCCAGCATTTT. This gives the protein CASSLNRGRLIQPQHF.

The chain recombines TRBV6-5 with TRBJ1-1; D is ambiguous. CDR3 length: 15 residues. The germline CDR1 and CDR2 sequences are MNHEY and SVGAGI. The germline V and J ends were trimmed by 2 bases and 6 bases, with 16 bases remaining between them. CDR3 DNA sequence: TGTGCCAGCAGTTACGCCAGAGGGAGCGAGGCTGAAGCTTTCTTT. Its protein is CASSYARGSEAEAFF.

CDR3 loop: CASRTLRQGGTGELFF. CDR3 coding DNA: TGTGCCAGCAGAACTTTGCGACAGGGTGGCACCGGGGAGCTGTTTTTT. The V and J genes are TRBV27 and TRBJ2-2; 7 nucleotides line up with TRBD1. Germline CDR1 MNHEY, CDR2 SMNVEV (reference sequence). V lost 6 bases to trimming and J lost 4 bases; unmatched junction nucleotides: 11. CDR3 length equals 16 residues.

The chain links TRBV11-1 to TRBJ2-1; D is unresolved. This CDR3 spans 11 amino acids. Germline V gene lookup returns CDR1 SGHAT and CDR2 FQDESV (reference sequence). V lost 5 bases and J lost 6, with 5 bases in between. CDR3 bases: TGTGCCAGCAGCCCTCGCAATGAGCAGTTCTTC. Protein product: CASSPRNEQFF.

This chain connects TRBV6-5 to TRBJ2-7; 9 nucleotides line up with TRBD1. The CDR3 length is 15 residues. Germline V gene sequence: CDR1 MNHEY, CDR2 SVGAGI. The junction had 6 bases not matched to a gene; V was cut back by 4 bases and J by 2 bases. Written as DNA, the CDR3 is TGTGCCAGCAGTTCTCCGGGACAGGGCGCCTACGAGCAGTACTTC. Residues: CASSSPGQGAYEQYF.

This clone was picked up a small number of times. The rearrangement uses TRBV28 and TRBJ1-1, with 9 bases fitting TRBD1. Losses at the gene ends were 1 base for V and 4 bases for J; bases not matched to a gene: 4. The CDR3 runs 15 residues. Germline V gives CDR1 MDHEN, CDR2 SYDVKM. Here the CDR3 DNA reads TGTGCCAGCAGTTTATCGGGACAGGGTCCCACTGAAGCTTTCTTT. This encodes CASSLSGQGPTEAFF.

The chain recombines TRBV7-9 with TRBJ1-5; D may be TRBD1 (5 bases). CDR1 and CDR2 from the germline V gene are SEHNR and FQNEAQ (reference sequence). V was trimmed by 1 base and J by 1 base, leaving 11 bases between them. The CDR3 sequence is 16 residues long. The CDR3 spells CASSLGSGSSNQPQHF. As DNA, the CDR3 is TGTGCCAGCAGCTTAGGGTCAGGGTCGAGCAATCAGCCCCAGCATTTT.

The chain uses TRBV7-8 and TRBJ1-5; the D gene is possibly TRBD1 (6 bases). Trimming cost V 6 bases and J 2 bases, with 23 bases left between them. Per the germline V gene, CDR1 is SGHVS and CDR2 is FQNEAQ. This CDR3 is built from 18 residues. This CDR3 is CASRLQGAGGSGNQPQHF. The CDR3 bases are TGTGCCAGCAGGCTACAGGGTGCGGGGGGTAGTGGCAATCAGCCCCAGCATTTT.

The rearrangement links TRBV28 to TRBJ2-7, with TRBD2 matching over 12 bases. Per the germline V gene, CDR1 is MDHEN and CDR2 is SYDVKM. This CDR3 comprises 20 residues. Unmatched junction bases numbered 26, after V lost 7 bases and J lost 7 bases. The CDR3 is CASTRPTVLAGGEVVREQYF. The CDR3 DNA is TGTGCCAGCACCCGACCCACCGTACTAGCGGGGGGAGAAGTAGTGAGAGAGCAGTACTTC.

This clone has only a few counts. The chain employs TRBV2 and TRBJ1-6; D possibly corresponds to TRBD1 (5 bases). Trimming stripped 8 bases from V and 8 bases from J, with 16 bases between. The CDR3 runs to 14 residues. Germline V gene lookup returns CDR1 SNHLY and CDR2 FYNNEI. Here the CDR3 DNA reads TGTGCCAGCCAGGCCCAGGGAGGGGATTCACCCCTCCACTTT. Amino acid sequence: CASQAQGGDSPLHF.

The chain recombines TRBV14 with TRBJ1-2; maybe TRBD1 (6 bases). V was clipped by 4 bases and J by 3 bases, with 15 bases between them. The CDR3 runs 15 residues. CDR1 is SGHDN, CDR2 FVKESK, per germline. The CDR3 nucleotides read TGTGCCAGCAGCCCTGGGGGCGGTCGTTACTATGGCTACACCTTC. Its translation is CASSPGGGRYYGYTF.

This clone has a handful of counts. The chain links TRBV5-6 to TRBJ2-1; D not resolved. This CDR3 has 15 residues. The germline V gene encodes CDR1 SGHDT and CDR2 YYEEEE. V shed 1 base and J shed 5 bases, with 13 bases lying between them. CDR3 coding DNA: TGTGCCAGCAGCTTGTTTGGTAACAGCAACAATGAGCAGTTCTTC. It specifies CASSLFGNSNNEQFF.

The chain employs TRBV24-1 and TRBJ2-7, with D maybe TRBD1 (5 bases). This CDR3 spans 14 amino acids. CDR1 and CDR2 from the germline V gene are KGHDR and SFDVKD. The V end lost 0 bases, the J end lost 5 bases, and 10 bases lay between the germline ends. In DNA, the CDR3 is TGTGCCACCAGTGATTTGCAGGGTTACAACGAGCAGTACTTC. Residues: CATSDLQGYNEQYF.